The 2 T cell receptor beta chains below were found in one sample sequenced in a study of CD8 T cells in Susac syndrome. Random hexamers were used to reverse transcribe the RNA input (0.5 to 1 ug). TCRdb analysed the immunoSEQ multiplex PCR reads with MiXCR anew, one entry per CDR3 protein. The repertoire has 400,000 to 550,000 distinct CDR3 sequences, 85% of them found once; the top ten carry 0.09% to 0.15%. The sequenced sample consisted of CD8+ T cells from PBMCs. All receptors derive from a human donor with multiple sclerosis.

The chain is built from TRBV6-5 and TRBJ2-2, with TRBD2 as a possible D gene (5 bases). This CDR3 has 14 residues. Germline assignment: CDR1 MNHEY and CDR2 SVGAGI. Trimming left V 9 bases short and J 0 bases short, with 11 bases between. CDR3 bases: TGTGCCAGTGCGGGCCCGGCGAACACCGGGGAGCTGTTTTTT. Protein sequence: CASAGPANTGELFF.

The CDR3 DNA reads as TGTGCCAGCAGTCAAAGGGAGGTTGACTCCTACGAGCAGTACTTC. Protein product: CASSQREVDSYEQYF. The rearrangement joins TRBV11-2 to TRBJ2-7, with D maybe TRBD2 (6 bases). Germline V lookup: CDR1 SGHAT, CDR2 FQNNGV. V lost 6 bases to trimming and J lost 0 bases, with 15 bases between them. The CDR3 loop spans 15 amino acids.